What follows is one T cell receptor beta chain and its context. MiXCR, applied by TCRdb to the 5' RACE reads, yields one record per CDR3 protein. The table records about 470,000 distinct CDR3 sequences, less than 25% of them present only once. This entry comes from a study of identical twins. All donors comprised healthy Caucasians. Per the germline V gene, CDR1 is MNHNS and CDR2 is SASEGT. Trimming pared 6 bases from V and 0 bases from J, leaving 12 bases between. CDR3 size: 14 residues. This sample also appeared in a second study, on T cells expressing NK-cell markers. That source reports: A few of the donors also had these clonotypes leading their CD3+CD56-NKG2C+ fraction.

Source material: CD4+ T cells sorted from blood. V usage is TRBV6-1 and J usage is TRBJ2-7; TRBD2 is a possible D gene (6 bases). The clonotype comes from a woman under 30 in good health. CDR3 residues: CASRWGETSYEQYF. The DNA of the CDR3 is TGTGCCAGCAGGTGGGGGGAGACCTCCTACGAGCAGTACTTC.